This TCR beta chain was documented in a study of OX40 agonist ivuxolimab in advanced cancers. Between the trimmed V and J ends, which lost 4 bases and 4 bases, there was a span of 14 bases. This CDR3 comprises 14 residues. Looked up from germline, CDR1 is SEHNR and CDR2 is FQNEAQ (reference sequence). Profiled with immunoSEQ multiplex PCR; TCRdb holds only in-frame clones, not every one. The sample records roughly 24,000 clones, 75% to 85% being singletons. V gene TRBV7-9 combines with J gene TRBJ2-7; D might be TRBD1 (6 bases). This TCR derives from an adult with an advanced solid tumor such as melanoma, head and neck, liver or kidney cancer. Sequenced material: CD4+ or CD8+ T cells sorted from blood, taken in a trial of the OX40 agonist ivuxolimab. CDR3 sequence: CASSSSQDRYEQYF. CDR3 bases: TGTGCCAGCAGCTCAAGTCAGGACAGATACGAGCAGTACTTC.